These 28 T cell receptor beta chains came from one sample sequenced in a study of blood T cell repertoires in COVID-19. Clones were read by immunoSEQ multiplex PCR, and TCRdb kept only the in-frame ones, dropping some. The data show around 100,000 clones, roughly nine tenths seen once. The material sequenced was peripheral blood. The source of these receptors is a woman over 75 with acute or convalescent COVID-19.

The chain couples TRBV19 to TRBJ2-2; tentative D call: TRBD2 (5 bases). Trimming pared 3 bases from V and 5 bases from J, leaving 10 bases between. The germline V gene has CDR1 LNHDA and CDR2 SQIVND (reference sequence). CDR3 length equals 14 residues. This CDR3 reads CASSIQEGTGELFF. CDR3 nucleotide sequence: TGTGCCAGTAGTATTCAAGAGGGAACCGGGGAGCTGTTTTTT.

The chain is built from TRBV11-2 and TRBJ1-6, with 8 bases fitting TRBD1. V lost 5 bases to trimming and J lost 8 bases; unmatched junction nucleotides: 8. This CDR3 is built from 15 residues. Per the germline V gene, CDR1 is SGHAT and CDR2 is FQNNGV. CDR3 DNA: TGTGCCAGCAGCCCCGGACAGGGTGGGTATTCACCCCTCCACTTT. This encodes CASSPGQGGYSPLHF.

J is TRBJ2-7 and V is TRBV4-1, with 9 bases fitting TRBD1. The V and J ends lost 2 bases and 3 bases, in that order; junction bases with no gene match: 5. Germline assignment: CDR1 MGHRA and CDR2 YSYEKL. The CDR3 covers 15 residues. The DNA for the CDR3 is TGCGCCAGCAGCCAACGGACAGGGGCTCTCTACGAGCAGTACTTC. This codes for CASSQRTGALYEQYF.

The CDR3 here is CASSTQRGGRGHTGELFF. The CDR3 region has the DNA TGTGCCAGCAGCACGCAGAGGGGGGGGCGGGGGCACACCGGGGAGCTGTTTTTT. V gene TRBV9 combines with J gene TRBJ2-2; tentative D call: TRBD2 (7 bases). This CDR3 contains 18 residues. V was clipped by 4 bases and J by 3 bases, with 22 bases between them. Germline loops: CDR1 SGDLS, CDR2 YYNGEE.

The chain employs TRBV29-1 and TRBJ2-5; D might be TRBD1 (7 bases). CDR1 and CDR2 (germline): SQVTM, ANQGSEA. Between the trimmed V and J ends, which lost 7 bases and 7 bases, there was a span of 19 bases. The CDR3 sequence is 13 residues long. The CDR3 loop reads CSGLTGTQGTQYF. CDR3 DNA sequence: TGCAGCGGCTTGACAGGGACTCAGGGGACCCAGTACTTC.

V and J are TRBV21-1 and TRBJ2-5; TRBD2, the table's D call, was not compared with the DNA. TRBV21-1 is reported as a pseudogene. This CDR3 has 16 amino acids. The CDR3 DNA is TGTGCCAGCAGCAAAGGGGAGGAACTCGAACCGCGGACCCAGTACTTC. Translated: CASSKGEELEPRTQYF.

This clone has ten or more counts. V and J are TRBV28 and TRBJ1-6; 7 bases are shared with TRBD1. Germline CDR1 reads MDHEN; CDR2 reads SYDVKM. The V segment lost 4 bases and the J segment 5 bases; nucleotides outside the gene matches: 5. The CDR3 contains 15 residues. The DNA of the CDR3 is TGTGCCAGCAGTTCCGGGACAGCGAATAATTCACCCCTCCACTTT. Translated, it gives CASSSGTANNSPLHF.

J is TRBJ2-7 and V is TRBV7-8; 9 bases map to TRBD1. Per the germline V gene, CDR1 is SGHVS and CDR2 is FQNEAQ. The CDR3 loop spans 14 amino acids. The trim removed 1 base at V and 2 bases at J, leaving 0 bases unmatched. The CDR3 loop reads CASSLGTGAYEQYF. CDR3 DNA: TGTGCCAGCAGCTTAGGGACAGGGGCCTACGAGCAGTACTTC.

The chain recombines TRBV7-9 with TRBJ1-4, with 9 bases lining up with TRBD1. The junction had 7 bases not matched to a gene; V was cut back by 6 bases and J by 5 bases. Germline CDR1 and CDR2: SEHNR and FQNEAQ (reference sequence). There are 15 residues in the CDR3. The CDR3 DNA reads as TGTGCCAGCAGTCGGGACAGGGTTAAAAATGAAAAACTGTTTTTT. This codes for CASSRDRVKNEKLFF.

CDR3 DNA sequence: TGTGCCAGTAGTTGGGGACTCTCCACAGATACGCAGTATTTT. The encoded protein is CASSWGLSTDTQYF. The chain uses TRBV19 and TRBJ2-3, with D possibly being TRBD2 (6 bases). The ends were cut back, 5 bases at V and 2 bases at J, with 11 bases in the middle. The CDR3 sequence is 14 residues long. CDR1 and CDR2 (germline): LNHDA, SQIVND (reference sequence).

This chain links TRBV4-3 with TRBJ2-1, with TRBD2 matching 8 bases. Germline lookup yields CDR1 LGHNA and CDR2 YSLEER. The CDR3 contains 14 residues. The V gene end was trimmed by 0 bases and the J gene end by 6 bases; junction bases not matched to a gene: 1. The CDR3 nucleotides read TGCGCCAGCAGCCAAGATAGCGGGGCCAATGAGCAGTTCTTC. Protein sequence: CASSQDSGANEQFF.

The chain couples TRBV28 to TRBJ2-7; no definite D call. Trimming pared 1 base from V and 4 bases from J, leaving 5 bases between. The CDR3 has 12 residues. From germline, CDR1 is MDHEN and CDR2 SYDVKM. DNA of the CDR3: TGTGCCAGCAGTTTATCAGAATACGAGCAGTACTTC. Its protein product is CASSLSEYEQYF.

The gene calls are TRBV9 and TRBJ2-1; 9 bases are a match to TRBD1. CDR3 length: 16 residues. With V trimmed by 4 bases and J by 5 bases, 10 bases remained unmatched. Germline V CDR1 and CDR2: SGDLS, YYNGEE. CDR3 coding DNA: TGTGCCAGCAGCTGGGGGCAAGGGACAGGGAACAATGAGCAGTTCTTC. Its protein is CASSWGQGTGNNEQFF.

V usage is TRBV12-3 or TRBV12-4 and J usage is TRBJ2-7; D unresolved. The length of the CDR3 is 12 residues. Deletions cut 5 bases from V and 7 bases from J, with 12 bases between. Here the CDR3 reads CASSTTFREQYF. The CDR3 coding sequence is TGTGCCAGCAGTACCACGTTCAGGGAGCAGTACTTC.

This clone was observed once. This chain uses TRBV19 with TRBJ2-7; D is undetermined. The CDR3 extends over 11 amino acids. Germline CDR1 reads LNHDA; CDR2 reads SQIVND (reference sequence). CDR3 region: CGQSVSHEQYF. As DNA, the CDR3 is TGTGGGCAGTCAGTTTCCCACGAGCAGTACTTC. The whole variable domain, filled in from reference TRBV19 and TRBJ2-7, reads DGGITQSPKYLFRKEGQNVTLSCEQNLNHDAMYWYRQDPGQGLRLIYYSQIVNDFQKGDIAEGYSVSREKKESFPLTVTSAQKNPTAFYLCGQSVSHEQYFGPGTRLTVT.

The rearrangement joins TRBV3-1 (or the pseudogene TRBV3-2) to TRBJ2-1; possibly TRBD2 for D (5 bases). The CDR3 has 14 amino acids. Germline CDR1 LGHDT, CDR2 YNNKEL (reference sequence). The V end was cut by 8 bases, the J end by 3 bases, with 14 bases between. The CDR3 here is CASSRMRVYNEQFF. The DNA of the CDR3 is TGTGCCAGCTCCCGTATGCGGGTCTACAATGAGCAGTTCTTC.

This clone is a singleton in its sample. The V and J genes are TRBV6-5 and TRBJ2-7, with D possibly TRBD1 on 5 matching bases. V was shortened by 2 bases and J by 0 bases, with 14 bases between the two germline ends. CDR3 size: 16 residues. The germline CDR1 and CDR2 sequences are MNHEY and SVGAGI. The CDR3 sequence: CASSYSAVGASYEQYF. In nucleotides, the CDR3 is TGTGCCAGCAGTTACAGTGCGGTAGGGGCCTCCTACGAGCAGTACTTC.

This chain links TRBV30 with TRBJ2-2; D might be TRBD1 (5 bases). The CDR3 extends over 14 amino acids. Trimming took 4 bases from V and 5 from J, leaving 14 bases between them. Germline CDR1 GTSNPN, CDR2 SVGIG (reference sequence). The CDR3, as DNA: TGTGCCTGGACCATAGGGGTTTTGACCGGGGAGCTGTTTTTT. Translating it yields CAWTIGVLTGELFF.

Comments on this clone: The junction does not match germline at one end; this may be a read error. The chain joins TRBV5-4 to TRBJ2-7, with 9 bases lining up with TRBD1. The CDR3 sequence is 14 residues long. Germline V gene data show CDR1 as SGHNT and CDR2 as YYREEE (reference sequence). CDR3: CASSSLSRDRVLHF. CDR3 coding DNA: TGTGCCAGCAGCTCACTGTCCCGGGACAGGGTACTGCACTTC.

Comments on this clone: The same CDR3 also results from other DNA sequences found in this sample. The rearrangement links TRBV5-1 to TRBJ2-1; 8 positions match TRBD1. V gave up 3 bases and J gave up 4 bases; unmatched junction bases: 6. Germline CDR1 and CDR2: SGHRS and YFSETQ. The CDR3 sequence is 15 residues long. The CDR3 nucleotides read TGCGCCAGCAGCTCGTCCGGGACAGGATACAATGAGCAGTTCTTC. It yields the protein CASSSSGTGYNEQFF.

The genes are TRBV10-3 and TRBJ2-1; 11 bases are shared with TRBD2. CDR1 and CDR2 (germline): ENHRY, SYGVKD. The CDR3 is 14 residues long. With V trimmed by 8 bases and J by 7 bases, 7 bases remained unmatched. The CDR3 sequence is CAISPSGGTNEQFF. CDR3 bases: TGTGCCATCTCCCCTAGCGGGGGGACTAATGAGCAGTTCTTC.

The chain recombines TRBV7-8 with TRBJ2-3; TRBD2 matches 9 bases. With 5 bases clipped from V and 13 bases from J, the junction kept 4 bases outside the gene matches. Germline loops: CDR1 SGHVS, CDR2 FQNEAQ. The CDR3 is made up of 11 amino acids. Written as DNA, the CDR3 is TGTGCCAGCAGCCTCGGGACTAGCAAGTATTTT. It codes for CASSLGTSKYF. The full variable domain, in which reference TRBV7-8 and TRBJ2-3 provide the parts outside the CDR3, is GAGVSQSPRYKVAKRGQDVALRCDPISGHVSLFWYQQALGQGPEFLTYFQNEAQLDKSGLPSDRFFAERPEGSVSTLKIQRTQQEDSAVYLCASSLGTSKYFGPGTRLTVL.

This sequence joins TRBV4-3 and TRBJ1-2; 8 bases are a match to TRBD1. J gave up 0 bases and V 1 base, and 4 bases lay outside the gene matches. The CDR3 spans 16 residues. Germline loops: CDR1 LGHNA, CDR2 YSLEER. CDR3 residues: CASSQARQGPNYGYTF. CDR3 nucleotide sequence: TGCGCCAGCAGCCAAGCTCGACAGGGGCCTAACTATGGCTACACCTTC.

V usage is TRBV28 and J usage is TRBJ1-3; the D is unclear. Germline CDR1 is MDHEN and CDR2 is SYDVKM. Trimming cost V 6 bases and J 3 bases, with 6 bases left between them. This CDR3 region has 12 residues. This CDR3 is CASSPGGNTIYF. In DNA form, the CDR3 reads TGTGCCAGCAGCCCCGGTGGAAACACCATATATTTT.

The chain carries TRBV14 and TRBJ1-1; unclear D gene. The CDR3 is 15 residues long. Germline V gene sequence: CDR1 SGHDN, CDR2 FVKESK. Trimming left V 0 bases short and J 1 base short, with 9 bases between. The CDR3 protein is CASSQEQRGNTEAFF. The CDR3, as DNA: TGTGCCAGCAGCCAAGAGCAGCGGGGGAACACTGAAGCTTTCTTT.

This chain joins TRBV5-4 and TRBJ2-7; 7 nucleotides align to TRBD1. Germline V CDR1 and CDR2: SGHNT, YYREEE (reference sequence). The CDR3 covers 11 residues. V lost 4 bases to trimming and J lost 6 bases; unmatched junction nucleotides: 1. As DNA, the CDR3 is TGTGCCAGCAGCACAGGGGTCGAGCAGTACTTC. Translation: CASSTGVEQYF.

The CDR3 is CASSEAGRAGNTIYF. The CDR3 nucleotides read TGTGCCAGCAGTGAAGCCGGCAGGGCTGGAAACACCATATATTTT. V gene TRBV6-1 combines with J gene TRBJ1-3, with D maybe TRBD1 (5 bases). The CDR3 consists of 15 residues. Germline values: CDR1 MNHNS, CDR2 SASEGT. V lost 0 bases, J lost 2 bases, and 8 bases lay in between.

This clone was seen more than once but under ten times. The chain has TRBV5-1 and TRBJ2-5; D remains ambiguous. Germline CDR1 and CDR2: SGHRS and YFSETQ. V shed 4 bases and J shed 4 bases, with 11 bases lying between them. The CDR3 has 13 residues. CDR3 bases: TGCGCCAGCAGCCTCTCTGGCGGAGAGACCCAGTACTTC. As protein: CASSLSGGETQYF.